Listed here are 20 T cell receptor beta chains from one sample, sequenced in a study of blood T cell repertoires in COVID-19. Profiling relied on immunoSEQ multiplex PCR, and the TCRdb table lists in-frame clones only, not all of them. Among about 400,000 clones listed, approximately 85% were seen once. Input material: PBMCs or T cells enriched from blood (not recorded which). The receptors shown here come from a woman between 40 and 55 years old with acute COVID-19.

This clone was recorded once. The chain uses TRBV6-1 and TRBJ1-6; a possible D gene is TRBD1 (5 bases). The length of the CDR3 is 17 residues. Trimming left V 2 bases short and J 7 bases short, with 18 bases between. Germline lookup yields CDR1 MNHNS and CDR2 SASEGT. The CDR3 coding sequence is TGTGCCAGCAGTGAAAAGGGTTGGGGCACGATGAATTCACCCCTCCACTTT. This encodes CASSEKGWGTMNSPLHF.

The chain uses TRBV5-6 and TRBJ1-2; D gene uncertain. CDR1 and CDR2 from the germline V gene are SGHDT and YYEEEE. Trimming removed 0 bases at V and 2 bases at J, with 11 bases between. The CDR3 consists of 15 residues. CDR3 region: CASSLAWQRNYGYTF. The CDR3 DNA reads TGTGCCAGCAGCTTGGCCTGGCAGAGGAACTATGGCTACACCTTC.

V is TRBV7-7 and J is TRBJ1-4, with 10 positions matching TRBD1. The V segment lost 8 bases and the J segment 8 bases; nucleotides outside the gene matches: 5. The CDR3 is made up of 13 amino acids. CDR1 and CDR2 from the germline V gene are SSHAT and FNYEAQ (reference sequence). The CDR3 reads CASGGDRGEKLFF. The CDR3 nucleotides read TGTGCCAGCGGGGGGGACAGGGGAGAAAAACTGTTTTTT.

The V and J genes are TRBV6-1 and TRBJ2-7; D is possibly TRBD1 (6 bases). V gave up 1 base and J gave up 0 bases, with 10 bases separating them. The CDR3 has 15 residues. Germline values: CDR1 MNHNS, CDR2 SASEGT. This CDR3 is CASSEGDISSYEQYF. The CDR3 DNA sequence: TGTGCCAGCAGTGAAGGGGACATAAGCTCCTACGAGCAGTACTTC.

The CDR3 spells CASSRGQGDTEAFF. The CDR3 DNA sequence: TGTGCCAGCAGCCGGGGACAGGGCGACACTGAAGCTTTCTTT. The chain is built from TRBV5-4 and TRBJ1-1; 9 nucleotides align to TRBD1. The trim removed 4 bases at V and 3 bases at J, leaving 4 bases unmatched. The CDR3 is 14 amino acids. From germline, CDR1 is SGHNT and CDR2 YYREEE (reference sequence).

This chain links TRBV6-1 with TRBJ2-1, with a tentative D call TRBD2 (7 bases). Germline V lookup: CDR1 MNHNS, CDR2 SASEGT. CDR3 length: 13 amino acids. V lost 2 bases to trimming and J lost 11 bases, with 13 bases between them. CDR3 coding DNA: TGTGCCAGCAGTGAATCGGGGCGGGGGCAGCAGTTCTTC. This sequence encodes CASSESGRGQQFF.

This chain connects TRBV5-4 to TRBJ2-7; 10 bases agree with TRBD1. This CDR3 is 16 amino acids long. Germline CDR1 is SGHNT and CDR2 is YYREEE (reference sequence). The ends lost 0 bases at V and 4 bases at J; junction bases unmatched: 7. CDR3 protein: CASSLASGTGEYEQYF. The CDR3 nucleotides read TGTGCCAGCAGCTTGGCGTCCGGGACAGGGGAATACGAGCAGTACTTC. The complete variable domain, with remaining parts taken from reference TRBV5-4 and TRBJ2-7, reads ETGVTQSPTHLIKTRGQQVTLRCSSQSGHNTVSWYQQALGQGPQFIFQYYREEENGRGNFPPRFSGLQFPNYSSELNVNALELDDSALYLCASSLASGTGEYEQYFGPGTRLTVT.

The chain employs TRBV20-1 and TRBJ2-5; possible D gene TRBD1, 5 bases. CDR1 is DFQATT and CDR2 is SNEGSKA in the germline V gene (reference sequence). Trimming left V 3 bases short and J 5 bases short, with 19 bases between. The CDR3 runs 15 residues. In DNA form, the CDR3 reads TGCAGTGCTAGTCCTTTCTTTACAGGTGGGGAGACCCAGTACTTC. Translated, it gives CSASPFFTGGETQYF.

This clone has only a few counts. This sequence joins TRBV2 and TRBJ1-1; D is perhaps TRBD1 (5 bases). V lost 5 bases to trimming and J lost 12 bases, with 19 bases between them. The V gene's germline CDR1 is SNHLY and CDR2 FYNNEI. The CDR3 length is 13 residues. CDR3 sequence: CASSSAGKGDTFF. For the CDR3, the DNA is TGTGCCAGCAGTTCGGCAGGGAAGGGTGATACTTTCTTT.

V usage is TRBV3-1 (or the pseudogene TRBV3-2) and J usage is TRBJ1-4; D is uncertain. The CDR3 has 13 amino acids. V was shortened by 1 base and J by 8 bases, with 8 bases between the two germline ends. Germline assignment: CDR1 LGHDT and CDR2 YNNKEL (reference sequence). CDR3 in amino acids: CASSQGSREKLFF. CDR3 in DNA: TGTGCCAGCAGCCAAGGGTCGAGAGAAAAACTGTTTTTT.

The gene calls are TRBV10-3 and TRBJ1-3; D perhaps matches TRBD1 (6 bases). The V gene lost 7 bases and the J gene lost 0 bases, with 10 bases spanning the gap. The germline V gene encodes CDR1 ENHRY and CDR2 SYGVKD. The CDR3 is made up of 14 amino acids. The DNA of the CDR3 is TGTGCCATCAATCAACAGGGCTCTGGAAACACCATATATTTT. Encoded protein: CAINQQGSGNTIYF.

The V and J genes are TRBV3-1 (or the pseudogene TRBV3-2) and TRBJ1-1; 7 nucleotides align to TRBD1. V was clipped by 4 bases and J by 0 bases; unmatched bases: 2. The CDR3 covers 14 residues. Germline CDR1 and CDR2: LGHDT and YNNKEL (reference sequence). The CDR3 DNA is TGTGCCAGCAGCCCCAGGGGGGTGAACACTGAAGCTTTCTTT. This gives the protein CASSPRGVNTEAFF.

This clone appeared a single time. The chain links TRBV2 to TRBJ2-6, with D tentatively TRBD2 (5 bases). Germline-derived CDR1 and CDR2 are SNHLY and FYNNEI. The CDR3 extends over 14 amino acids. With 6 bases removed from V and 1 base from J, the gap between germline ends came to 7 bases. CDR3 sequence (DNA): TGTGCCAGCAGACCGGGATCTGGGGCCAACGTCCTGACTTTC. It encodes CASRPGSGANVLTF.

This clone was recorded a few times. The chain couples TRBV30 to TRBJ2-7, with 7 bases matching TRBD1. Trimming took 2 bases from V and 2 from J; bases not matched to a gene: 6. The CDR3 runs 14 residues. From germline, CDR1 is GTSNPN and CDR2 SVGIG (reference sequence). This chain's CDR3 is CAWSSYQGAYEQYF. Written as DNA, the CDR3 is TGTGCCTGGAGTTCGTACCAGGGGGCCTACGAGCAGTACTTC.

The chain employs TRBV15 and TRBJ1-5; TRBD1 matches 9 bases. After removal of 5 bases from V and 6 bases from J, the junction contained 14 bases not matched to a gene. Per the germline V gene, CDR1 is LNHNV and CDR2 is YYDKDF (reference sequence). CDR3 length equals 17 residues. CDR3 region: CATSESYTGGAGQPQHF. In DNA, the CDR3 is TGTGCCACCAGCGAGAGCTATACAGGGGGCGCGGGTCAGCCCCAGCATTTT. Filled out from reference TRBV15 and TRBJ1-5, the complete variable domain reads DAMVIQNPRYQVTQFGKPVTLSCSQTLNHNVMYWYQQKSSQAPKLLFHYYDKDFNNEADTPDNFQSRRPNTSFCFLDIRSPGLGDTAMYLCATSESYTGGAGQPQHFGDGTRLSIL.

This clone has a single count. The chain uses TRBV7-2 and TRBJ2-7; D call uncertain. Trimming cost V 4 bases and J 5 bases, with 15 bases left between them. The CDR3 is made up of 14 amino acids. Germline lookup yields CDR1 SGHTA and CDR2 FQGNSA. The CDR3 protein is CASSSQPTSDEQYF. The CDR3 DNA reads TGTGCCAGCAGCTCTCAACCCACGAGCGACGAGCAGTACTTC.

Worth noting for this clone: Other DNA sequences within the sample encode an identical CDR3. The V gene is TRBV6-5, the J gene TRBJ1-5; no clear D. Germline V gene data show CDR1 as MNHEY and CDR2 as SVGAGI. V was pared by 2 bases and J by 6 bases, with 5 bases between. The CDR3 has 12 residues. The CDR3 DNA is TGTGCCAGCAGTTACGGAGGTCAGCCCCAGCATTTT. Encoded protein: CASSYGGQPQHF.

The rearrangement links TRBV18 to TRBJ1-6, with TRBD1 matching 12 bases. Germline V gene sequence: CDR1 KGHSH, CDR2 LQKENI. The J segment lost 7 bases and the V segment lost 2 bases, leaving 12 bases of the junction unmatched. The CDR3 spans 19 residues. CDR3 sequence reads: CASSPGPGQGAGLNSPLHF. Written as DNA, the CDR3 is TGTGCCAGCTCACCAGGCCCGGGACAGGGGGCAGGGCTGAATTCACCCCTCCACTTT. Drawing the rest from reference TRBV18 and TRBJ1-6, the complete variable domain is NAGVMQNPRHLVRRRGQEARLRCSPMKGHSHVYWYRQLPEEGLKFMVYLQKENIIDESGMPKERFSAEFPKEGPSILRIQQVVRGDSAAYFCASSPGPGQGAGLNSPLHFGNGTRLTVT.

To note about this clone: Other nucleotide sequences from this sample produce the same CDR3. The V gene is TRBV19, the J gene TRBJ1-1; D is unclear. The CDR3 has 14 amino acids. V was pared by 1 base and J by 0 bases, with 6 bases between. Germline V lookup: CDR1 LNHDA, CDR2 SQIVND (reference sequence). The CDR3 loop is CASSIGQMNTEAFF. The CDR3 nucleotides are TGTGCCAGTAGTATAGGGCAGATGAACACTGAAGCTTTCTTT.

CDR3 protein: CASSRDRGNTEAFF. CDR3 in DNA: TGTGCCAGCAGCAGGGACAGGGGAAACACTGAAGCTTTCTTT. The rearrangement joins TRBV5-5 to TRBJ1-1, with 10 bases fitting TRBD1. The V gene end was trimmed by 4 bases and the J gene end by 2 bases; junction bases not matched to a gene: 2. The CDR3 covers 14 residues. CDR1 and CDR2 (germline): SGHKS, YYEKEE (reference sequence). The whole variable domain, filled in from reference TRBV5-5 and TRBJ1-1, reads DAGVTQSPTHLIKTRGQQVTLRCSPISGHKSVSWYQQVLGQGPQFIFQYYEKEERGRGNFPDRFSARQFPNYSSELNVNALLLGDSALYLCASSRDRGNTEAFFGQGTRLTVV.